These 30 T cell receptor beta chains were sequenced from one sample in a study of shared clonotypes between healthy human individuals. Profiled with immunoSEQ multiplex PCR; TCRdb holds only in-frame clones, not every one. The repertoire consists of roughly 500,000 clones, with 90% to 96% occurring once and the leading ten covering 0.05% to 0.07%. The material sequenced was naive CD4+ T cells sorted from blood. Subset of the sample: CD45RA+ positively selected. The receptors come from a woman aged 25 to 39 in good health.

This sequence joins TRBV21-1 and TRBJ1-2; TRBD1 reflects the table's D call only, with no check against the DNA. TRBV21-1 is labeled a pseudogene. CDR3 length: 17 amino acids. CDR3 sequence: CASSKQGHTSRNYGYTF. The CDR3 DNA is TGTGCCAGCAGCAAGCAGGGTCACACCTCGCGGAACTATGGCTACACCTTC.

The chain employs TRBV6-6 and TRBJ1-2; possible D gene TRBD1, 5 bases. The ends were cut back, 2 bases at V and 5 bases at J, with 12 bases in the middle. CDR3 length equals 14 residues. Germline-derived CDR1 and CDR2 are MNHNY and SVGAGI (reference sequence). The CDR3 loop reads CASSYTGTAYGYTF. The DNA of the CDR3 is TGTGCCAGCAGTTACACCGGGACGGCATATGGCTACACCTTC.

The J gene is TRBJ1-2, the V gene TRBV7-8, with TRBD1 matching 8 bases. The germline V gene has CDR1 SGHVS and CDR2 FQNEAQ. The ends lost 3 bases at V and 6 bases at J; junction bases unmatched: 3. The CDR3 loop spans 13 amino acids. CDR3 coding DNA: TGTGCCAGCAGCTTGAGGACAGGGCATGGCTACACCTTC. Translated: CASSLRTGHGYTF.

The gene calls are TRBV4-2 and TRBJ2-1; 9 bases agree with TRBD2. V lost 7 bases, J lost 6 bases, and 19 bases stayed unmatched. This CDR3 is built from 18 residues. Looked up from germline, CDR1 is LGHNA and CDR2 is YNFKEQ. CDR3 in amino acids: CASTPQPPPREGLNEQFF. CDR3 DNA: TGTGCCAGCACCCCTCAACCCCCACCGCGGGAGGGCCTCAATGAGCAGTTCTTC.

The V gene is TRBV5-6, the J gene TRBJ2-1, with D possibly TRBD2 on 6 matching bases. The CDR3 has 15 residues. From germline, CDR1 is SGHDT and CDR2 YYEEEE. The germline V and J ends were trimmed by 4 bases and 2 bases, with 13 bases remaining between them. The CDR3: CASSALAEAYNEQFF. In DNA form, the CDR3 reads TGTGCCAGCAGCGCCTTAGCGGAAGCCTACAATGAGCAGTTCTTC.

This sequence joins TRBV19 and TRBJ2-1; tentatively, D is TRBD1 (5 bases). Germline values: CDR1 LNHDA, CDR2 SQIVND (reference sequence). This CDR3 has 14 amino acids. V was trimmed by 5 bases and J by 4 bases, leaving 12 bases between them. CDR3 DNA sequence: TGTGCCAGTAGTGCCAGGGTTACGTACAATGAGCAGTTCTTC. Protein product: CASSARVTYNEQFF.

The chain has TRBV28 and TRBJ2-7; TRBD2 might be the D (5 bases). V lost 4 bases to trimming and J lost 1 base, with 11 bases between them. The germline V gene encodes CDR1 MDHEN and CDR2 SYDVKM. There are 14 residues in the CDR3. In DNA, the CDR3 is TGTGCCAGCAGTTCCGCCGAGGGTTCCTACGAGCAGTACTTC. Amino acids: CASSSAEGSYEQYF.

The V and J genes are TRBV6-1 and TRBJ2-7; a possible D gene is TRBD2 (6 bases). The CDR3 runs 16 residues. Per the germline V gene, CDR1 is MNHNS and CDR2 is SASEGT. Trimming cost V 4 bases and J 0 bases, with 16 bases left between them. CDR3 sequence: CASSGGLPVLSYEQYF. The CDR3 DNA reads as TGTGCCAGCAGTGGGGGACTGCCAGTTCTCTCCTACGAGCAGTACTTC.

The chain carries TRBV6-5 and TRBJ1-2, with 7 bases matching TRBD1. V lost 7 bases to trimming and J lost 8 bases; unmatched junction nucleotides: 13. The CDR3 is 14 amino acids. Germline V lookup: CDR1 MNHEY, CDR2 SVGAGI. The CDR3 DNA follows: TGTGCCAGCAACACCCGACAGGGAAGGAACGGCTACACCTTC. Translated, it gives CASNTRQGRNGYTF.

The sample holds one count of this clone. The CDR3 DNA follows: TGTGCCAGCAGCTTGTCGGGGGTCTGGAGCACCGGGGAGCTGTTTTTT. The encoded protein is CASSLSGVWSTGELFF. The chain recombines TRBV5-4 with TRBJ2-2; TRBD2 is a possible D gene (6 bases). Between the trimmed V and J ends, which lost 1 base and 4 bases, there was a span of 14 bases. CDR1 is SGHNT and CDR2 is YYREEE in the germline V gene (reference sequence). The CDR3 is 16 amino acids.

The chain uses TRBV29-1 and TRBJ1-4, with a possible D match to TRBD1 (5 bases). Germline assignment: CDR1 SQVTM and CDR2 ANQGSEA. V lost 4 bases, J lost 8 bases, and 14 bases lay in between. CDR3 length: 13 residues. The CDR3 protein is CSVAVGRGEKLFF. As DNA, the CDR3 is TGCAGCGTTGCCGTGGGGAGGGGCGAAAAACTGTTTTTT.

The V and J genes are TRBV4-2 and TRBJ2-7, with TRBD2 identical over 11 bases. This CDR3 has 17 amino acids. V dropped 1 base and J dropped 6; count of bases not matched to a gene: 11. Germline V gene sequence: CDR1 LGHNA, CDR2 YNFKEQ. CDR3 sequence: CASSQALLTSGAGEQYF. Written as DNA, the CDR3 is TGTGCCAGCAGCCAAGCCCTCCTGACTAGCGGGGCCGGCGAGCAGTACTTC.

The V gene is TRBV9, the J gene TRBJ2-7; 10 nucleotides align to TRBD2. The CDR3 covers 15 residues. The germline V gene has CDR1 SGDLS and CDR2 YYNGEE. V lost 0 bases and J lost 3; bases outside the gene matches: 3. The CDR3 loop is CASSVALAGVYEQYF. CDR3 DNA sequence: TGTGCCAGCAGCGTAGCGCTAGCGGGGGTCTACGAGCAGTACTTC.

The chain is built from TRBV30 and TRBJ2-7; D not certain. Trimming took 4 bases from V and 5 from J, leaving 9 bases between them. This CDR3 comprises 11 residues. The V gene's germline CDR1 is GTSNPN and CDR2 SVGIG (reference sequence). The CDR3, as DNA: TGTGCCTGGAAAAGGAGAGACGAGCAGTACTTC. Translation: CAWKRRDEQYF.

V usage is TRBV9 and J usage is TRBJ1-1; no clear D gene. V was clipped by 4 bases and J by 11 bases, with 30 bases between them. The germline gives CDR1 SGDLS, CDR2 YYNGEE. The CDR3 length is 17 residues. The CDR3 loop reads CASSYDGREDRTIRAFF. The CDR3 nucleotides are TGTGCCAGCAGCTATGACGGCCGAGAGGACCGTACCATACGGGCTTTCTTT. Based on the CDR3 plus reference TRBV9 and TRBJ1-1, the full variable domain is DSGVTQTPKHLITATGQRVTLRCSPRSGDLSVYWYQQSLDQGLQFLIQYYNGEERAKGNILERFSAQQFPDLHSELNLSSLELGDSALYFCASSYDGREDRTIRAFFGQGTRLTVV.

This clone occurred once. The chain links TRBV27 to TRBJ1-5; D is ambiguous. There are 15 residues in the CDR3. CDR1 and CDR2 from the germline V gene are MNHEY and SMNVEV (reference sequence). V was clipped by 2 bases and J by 1 base, with 9 bases between them. The CDR3 spells CASSLRPGSNQPQHF. DNA of the CDR3: TGTGCCAGCAGTTTACGTCCAGGCAGCAATCAGCCCCAGCATTTT.

The chain couples TRBV5-1 to TRBJ1-6; D is undetermined. Trimming took off 4 bases at V and 8 bases at J, with 10 bases between the two ends. This CDR3 has 13 amino acids. Looked up from germline, CDR1 is SGHRS and CDR2 is YFSETQ. The CDR3 DNA sequence: TGCGCCAGCAGCGCGGCCAAAGATTCACCCCTCCACTTT. Encoded protein: CASSAAKDSPLHF. The whole variable domain, filled in from reference TRBV5-1 and TRBJ1-6, reads KAGVTQTPRYLIKTRGQQVTLSCSPISGHRSVSWYQQTPGQGLQFLFEYFSETQRNKGNFPGRFSGRQFSNSRSEMNVSTLELGDSALYLCASSAAKDSPLHFGNGTRLTVT.

This chain uses TRBV9 with TRBJ1-2, with a tentative D call TRBD1 (6 bases). V lost 1 base, J lost 1 base, and 14 bases lay in between. Per germline, CDR1 SGDLS and CDR2 YYNGEE. CDR3 length equals 16 residues. In DNA form, the CDR3 reads TGTGCCAGCAGCGTAAACAGGGCAGGGCTTAACTATGGCTACACCTTC. Amino acids: CASSVNRAGLNYGYTF.

The chain joins TRBV19 to TRBJ1-5; 8 nucleotides align to TRBD1. The CDR3 spans 16 residues. V was clipped by 7 bases and J by 1 base; unmatched bases: 9. Germline CDR1 is LNHDA and CDR2 is SQIVND (reference sequence). DNA for the CDR3: TGTGCCAGTACCCTTCGGACAGGGTGGAGCAATCAGCCCCAGCATTTT. Residues: CASTLRTGWSNQPQHF.

The chain uses TRBV2 and TRBJ1-4; D not certain. CDR3 length equals 15 residues. Germline values: CDR1 SNHLY, CDR2 FYNNEI. V shed 6 bases and J shed 5 bases, with 16 bases lying between them. The CDR3 DNA reads TGTGCCAGCAGGGGTTATAATATCAAAAATGAAAAACTGTTTTTT. This sequence encodes CASRGYNIKNEKLFF.

The chain recombines TRBV28 with TRBJ1-1, with 7 positions matching TRBD1. From germline, CDR1 is MDHEN and CDR2 SYDVKM. V lost 8 bases, J lost 1 base, and 4 bases stayed unmatched. This CDR3 spans 13 amino acids. The CDR3 DNA reads as TGTGCCAGCCAGGGGGGAGAGAACACTGAAGCTTTCTTT. Translated: CASQGGENTEAFF.

The chain joins TRBV7-2 to TRBJ2-7; TRBD1 matches 8 bases. Germline V CDR1 and CDR2: SGHTA, FQGNSA. The CDR3 runs to 15 residues. Trimming at V came to 5 bases and at J to 4 bases, leaving 10 bases not matched to a gene. DNA for the CDR3: TGTGCCAGCAGCCGCCGGACAGGGTGGGATTACGAGCAGTACTTC. It yields the protein CASSRRTGWDYEQYF.

This chain connects TRBV27 to TRBJ2-5; D possibly uses TRBD1 or TRBD2 (5 bases each). The J call may be mistaken, given a closer DNA end match to TRBJ2-7. There are 15 residues in the CDR3. Germline V gene lookup returns CDR1 MNHEY and CDR2 SMNVEV (reference sequence). This CDR3 is CASSLLGRETYEQYF. For the CDR3, the DNA is TGTGCCAGCAGTTTACTGGGACGAGAAACCTACGAGCAGTACTTC.

The DNA for the CDR3 is TGTGCCAGCAGTTTATATCCGGGATTGAACACTGAAGCTTTCTTT. It translates to CASSLYPGLNTEAFF. V gene TRBV28 combines with J gene TRBJ1-1; no clear D gene. Germline values: CDR1 MDHEN, CDR2 SYDVKM. The CDR3 covers 15 residues. Trimming shortened V by 1 base and J by 0 bases, and 9 bases separated the two germline ends.

This chain uses TRBV27 with TRBJ2-1; the D is unclear. The CDR3 length is 15 residues. Trimming cost V 5 bases and J 0 bases, with 11 bases left between them. Germline loops: CDR1 MNHEY, CDR2 SMNVEV (reference sequence). The CDR3 spells CASSVAESSYNEQFF. Here the CDR3 DNA reads TGTGCCAGCAGTGTTGCAGAAAGCTCCTACAATGAGCAGTTCTTC.

The V call is TRBV10-3, the J call TRBJ2-7, with 7 nucleotides matching TRBD1. The CDR3 extends over 13 amino acids. Per the germline V gene, CDR1 is ENHRY and CDR2 is SYGVKD. The J segment lost 5 bases and the V segment lost 3 bases, leaving 4 bases of the junction unmatched. The CDR3 DNA sequence: TGTGCCATCAGTGACAAAGACAGGGACGAGCAGTACTTC. Encoded protein: CAISDKDRDEQYF.

The CDR3 reads CASSYLGQRAFF. The CDR3 region has the DNA TGTGCCAGCAGTTACCTGGGACAGAGAGCTTTCTTT. J is TRBJ1-1 and V is TRBV6-6; 7 bases match TRBD1. Germline values: CDR1 MNHNY, CDR2 SVGAGI (reference sequence). The ends lost 2 bases at V and 10 bases at J; junction bases unmatched: 4. The length of the CDR3 is 12 residues.

The chain is built from TRBV5-1 and TRBJ2-5; TRBD2 matches 9 bases. The last part of the DNA fits TRBJ2-7 better; the J call may be wrong. The CDR3 extends over 14 amino acids. Germline V gene lookup returns CDR1 SGHRS and CDR2 YFSETQ. DNA for the CDR3: TGCGCCAGCAGCTCCTCGACTAGCGGCTACGAGCAGTACTTC. Residues: CASSSSTSGYEQYF.

The V gene is TRBV28, the J gene TRBJ2-7, with TRBD2 matching over 9 bases. Germline V gene lookup returns CDR1 MDHEN and CDR2 SYDVKM. Trimming cost V 6 bases and J 1 base; bases outside gene matches: 10. This CDR3 is built from 16 residues. The CDR3 DNA follows: TGTGCCAGCAGGGAATCGTCGAGCGGGAGGTCCTACGAGCAGTACTTC. Translated: CASRESSSGRSYEQYF.

This chain links TRBV28 with TRBJ2-5; maybe TRBD1 (5 bases). Germline lookup yields CDR1 MDHEN and CDR2 SYDVKM. Trimming cost V 5 bases and J 5 bases, with 15 bases left between them. The CDR3 length is 14 residues. The CDR3 coding sequence is TGTGCCAGCAGTGGATCTGCAGGGAAGGAGACCCAGTACTTC. Its protein product is CASSGSAGKETQYF. Looking up the rest from reference TRBV28 and TRBJ2-5 gives the full variable domain: DVKVTQSSRYLVKRTGEKVFLECVQDMDHENMFWYRQDPGLGLRLIYFSYDVKMKEKGDIPEGYSVSREKKERFSLILESASTNQTSMYLCASSGSAGKETQYFGPGTRLLVL.